The 14 T cell receptor beta chains below were found in one sample sequenced in a study of T cells expressing NK-cell markers. TCRdb re-called the 5' RACE reads and catalogs CDR3 proteins one per entry, DNA excluded. The sample holds about 550,000 distinct CDR3 sequences. Sample: blood T cells: a sorted CD56 or NKG2C T cell subset, CD4+ or CD8+ T cells, or bulk PBMC T cells (not recorded which). All receptors come from a man younger than 35 in good health.

The chain is built from TRBV11-2 and TRBJ1-2; no DNA is available, so the TRBD1 call from TCRdb remains unchecked. Germline V gene lookup returns CDR1 SGHAT and CDR2 FQNNGV. The CDR3 sequence is 14 residues long. The CDR3 reads CASSRGPGAPGYTF.

This rearrangement joins TRBV29-1 to TRBJ2-3; TCRdb reports TRBD2, a call that lacks DNA to check it against. This CDR3 spans 12 amino acids. CDR1 and CDR2 from the germline V gene are SQVTM and ANQGSEA. CDR3 sequence: CSVAGGGNTQYF.

The V gene is TRBV29-1, the J gene TRBJ1-4; TCRdb selects TRBD1, and the lack of DNA leaves this call unchecked. This CDR3 has 13 amino acids. Germline values: CDR1 SQVTM, CDR2 ANQGSEA. CDR3 in amino acids: CSVRQGSGEKLFF.

The rearrangement joins TRBV7-9 to TRBJ2-5; TCRdb lists TRBD2, though no DNA is available to test this call. CDR1 is SEHNR, CDR2 FQNEAQ, per germline (reference sequence). The CDR3 length is 17 residues. The CDR3 loop reads CASSLSISAGGRETQYF.

The J gene is TRBJ2-7, the V gene TRBV15; TCRdb names TRBD2, which stays unverified in the absence of DNA. This CDR3 is 16 amino acids long. Germline V lookup: CDR1 LNHNV, CDR2 YYDKDF (reference sequence). Here the CDR3 reads CATSPWKAGSSYEQYF. Combining the CDR3 with reference TRBV15 and TRBJ2-7 gives the whole variable domain DAMVIQNPRYQVTQFGKPVTLSCSQTLNHNVMYWYQQKSSQAPKLLFHYYDKDFNNEADTPDNFQSRRPNTSFCFLDIRSPGLGDTAMYLCATSPWKAGSSYEQYFGPGTRLTVT.

The chain uses TRBV6-1 and TRBJ1-2. The germline gives CDR1 MNHNS, CDR2 SASEGT. The CDR3 runs 15 residues. The CDR3 reads CASSPGLNLYYGYTF.

V gene TRBV29-1 combines with J gene TRBJ1-2. There are 12 residues in the CDR3. CDR1 is SQVTM and CDR2 is ANQGSEA in the germline V gene. The CDR3 loop reads CSVEGVNYGYTF.

V is TRBV5-1 and J is TRBJ2-1; the TRBD1 assignment by TCRdb is unverifiable without DNA. The CDR3 spans 14 residues. The germline CDR1 and CDR2 sequences are SGHRS and YFSETQ. The CDR3 spells CASSLQTVPDEQFF.

This chain links TRBV12-3 or TRBV12-4 with TRBJ1-2. The CDR3 is made up of 13 amino acids. The CDR3 spells CASSLDGPYGYTF.

This chain joins TRBV4-3 and TRBJ2-4; TCRdb's D gene call, TRBD2, goes unchecked for lack of DNA. Germline V gene sequence: CDR1 LGHNA, CDR2 YSLEER. CDR3 length: 19 residues. This chain's CDR3 is CASSQDRTSGSVRENIQYF.

The rearrangement joins TRBV29-1 to TRBJ1-2. CDR1 is SQVTM, CDR2 ANQGSEA, per germline. This CDR3 contains 14 residues. CDR3 residues: CSDSDGTTNYGYTF.

The rearrangement joins TRBV3-1 to TRBJ2-1; the D call from TCRdb, TRBD1, cannot be confirmed without DNA. Germline CDR1 reads LGHDT; CDR2 reads YNNKEL (reference sequence). This CDR3 has 15 amino acids. The CDR3 is CASSDKTVNYNEQFF.

V gene TRBV10-3 combines with J gene TRBJ2-1; without DNA, the TCRdb call of TRBD2 cannot be checked. This CDR3 has 12 amino acids. From germline, CDR1 is ENHRY and CDR2 SYGVKD. CDR3 loop: CALGTINDEQFF.

V gene TRBV27 combines with J gene TRBJ2-5. The CDR3 covers 14 residues. From germline, CDR1 is MNHEY and CDR2 SMNVEV (reference sequence). This CDR3 reads CASSLLSGQETQYF.